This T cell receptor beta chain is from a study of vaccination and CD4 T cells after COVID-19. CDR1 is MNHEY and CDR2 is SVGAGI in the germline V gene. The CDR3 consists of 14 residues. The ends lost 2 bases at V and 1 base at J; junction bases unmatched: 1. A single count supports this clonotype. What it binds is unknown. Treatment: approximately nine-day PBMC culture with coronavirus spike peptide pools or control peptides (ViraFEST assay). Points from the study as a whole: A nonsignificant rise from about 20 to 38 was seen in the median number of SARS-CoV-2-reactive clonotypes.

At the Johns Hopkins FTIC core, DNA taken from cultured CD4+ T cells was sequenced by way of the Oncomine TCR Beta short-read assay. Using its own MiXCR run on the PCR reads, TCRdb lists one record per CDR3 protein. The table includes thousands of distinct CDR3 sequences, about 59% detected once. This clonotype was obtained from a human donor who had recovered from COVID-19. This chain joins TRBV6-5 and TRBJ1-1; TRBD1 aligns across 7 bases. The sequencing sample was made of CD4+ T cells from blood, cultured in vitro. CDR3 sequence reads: CASSYDRANTEAFF. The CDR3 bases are TGTGCCAGCAGTTACGACAGGGCGAACACTGAAGCTTTCTTT.